These 23 T cell receptor beta chains were sequenced from one sample in a study of cytomegalovirus exposure and HLA in healthy donors. Primers included in the PCR were 60 Vbeta and 13 Jbeta primers. TCRdb's table, derived via immunoSEQ multiplex PCR, lists solely in-frame clones and lacks some. This table has about 170,000 clones, roughly 84% appearing once. Sequencing used PBMCs. These receptors all stem from a male donor in good health and CMV-seronegative.

The CDR3 sequence is CASTRGENTGELFF. The CDR3 nucleotides are TGTGCCAGCACTCGCGGGGAGAACACCGGGGAGCTGTTTTTT. The rearrangement joins TRBV7-3 to TRBJ2-2; perhaps TRBD2 as D (6 bases). The CDR3 covers 14 residues. Germline V CDR1 and CDR2: SGHTA, FQGTGA. V was pared by 7 bases and J by 1 base, with 10 bases between.

The chain couples TRBV18 to TRBJ2-5; 12 bases are shared with TRBD2. V shed 1 base, J shed 2 bases, and the junction held 8 bases outside the gene matches. The length of the CDR3 is 18 residues. Germline values: CDR1 KGHSH, CDR2 LQKENI. CDR3 in DNA: TGTGCCAGCTCACCACGTACTAGCGGGGGGCGACCACAAGAGACCCAGTACTTC. It translates to CASSPRTSGGRPQETQYF.

The genes are TRBV30 and TRBJ1-3; weak D call: TRBD1 (6 bases). Germline V gene lookup returns CDR1 GTSNPN and CDR2 SVGIG (reference sequence). This CDR3 is 13 amino acids long. V dropped 6 bases and J dropped 3 bases, with 12 bases sitting between them. The DNA of the CDR3 is TGTGCCTGCCACAGGGAGGGTGGAAACACCATATATTTT. Translated: CACHREGGNTIYF.

This clone was seen more than once but under ten times. V gene TRBV14 combines with J gene TRBJ1-2; D gene ambiguous. V gave up 1 base and J gave up 9 bases, with 12 bases separating them. This CDR3 spans 13 amino acids. Germline CDR1 SGHDN, CDR2 FVKESK. CDR3 DNA: TGTGCCAGCAGCCAAGCCCCCCGGGGTAGCTACACCTTC. It codes for CASSQAPRGSYTF.

The V and J genes are TRBV10-1 and TRBJ2-3; 14 bases are a match to TRBD2. V was pared by 4 bases and J by 4 bases, with 1 base of the junction left unmatched. Germline V gene data show CDR1 as WNHNN and CDR2 as SYGVQD (reference sequence). The CDR3 loop spans 15 amino acids. For the CDR3, the DNA is TGCGCCAGCAGTGCGGGACTAGCGGGGGCAGATACGCAGTATTTT. Protein: CASSAGLAGADTQYF.

The chain recombines TRBV18 with TRBJ1-5; 10 bases agree with TRBD1. Per germline, CDR1 KGHSH and CDR2 LQKENI. This CDR3 comprises 16 residues. J lost 3 bases, V lost 0 bases, and 2 bases had no gene match. CDR3 sequence reads: CASSPPGTGVNQPQHF. The DNA for the CDR3 is TGTGCCAGCTCACCACCGGGGACAGGGGTCAATCAGCCCCAGCATTTT.

This rearrangement joins TRBV27 to TRBJ1-6; D remains ambiguous. The CDR3 runs 11 residues. With 8 bases removed from V and 9 bases from J, the gap between germline ends came to 8 bases. Germline V gene sequence: CDR1 MNHEY, CDR2 SMNVEV (reference sequence). As DNA, the CDR3 is TGTGCCAGCGGGCTTGGTTCACCCCTCCACTTT. Its translation: CASGLGSPLHF.

Worth noting for this clone: An end of the junction differs from the germline gene, which may be a read error. This chain links TRBV7-9 with TRBJ2-7, with TRBD2 identical over 7 bases. Germline CDR1 is SEHNR and CDR2 is FQNEAQ (reference sequence). The CDR3 runs to 15 residues. The CDR3 is CSSSRNGGGYYEQYF. CDR3 nucleotides: TGTTCCAGCAGCCGAAATGGGGGGGGATACTACGAGCAGTACTTC.

The gene calls are TRBV6-1 and TRBJ2-5; 10 bases are shared with TRBD2. Trimming cost V 5 bases and J 1 base; bases outside gene matches: 4. This CDR3 contains 15 residues. Germline loops: CDR1 MNHNS, CDR2 SASEGT. CDR3 in amino acids: CASSRLAGAQETQYF. CDR3 in DNA: TGTGCCAGCAGTCGGCTAGCGGGGGCCCAAGAGACCCAGTACTTC.

This clone was counted a single time. This sequence joins TRBV2 and TRBJ1-1; D remains unclear. CDR1 and CDR2 (germline): SNHLY, FYNNEI. The CDR3 is 15 residues long. V was clipped by 0 bases and J by 4 bases, with 12 bases between them. CDR3: CASSEAHQASTEAFF. DNA of the CDR3: TGTGCCAGCAGTGAAGCGCACCAGGCAAGCACTGAAGCTTTCTTT.

The J gene is TRBJ1-5, the V gene TRBV28, with 9 bases that match TRBD1. Germline CDR1 and CDR2: MDHEN and SYDVKM. The CDR3 spans 14 residues. Trimming removed 6 bases from V and 4 bases from J; junction bases left unmatched: 4. The CDR3, as DNA: TGTGCCAGCAGGAAGACAGGGGGTAATCAGCCCCAGCATTTT. This sequence encodes CASRKTGGNQPQHF.

The gene calls are TRBV9 and TRBJ2-3; no firm D call. CDR1 and CDR2 from the germline V gene are SGDLS and YYNGEE. This CDR3 comprises 20 residues. V was shortened by 3 bases and J by 0 bases, with 26 bases between the two germline ends. The CDR3 nucleotides are TGTGCCAGCAGCGGTACCATTAACAGCAATTTCTTCACTAGCACAGATACGCAGTATTTT. This gives the protein CASSGTINSNFFTSTDTQYF.

Only one count was recorded for this clone. This chain links TRBV10-3 with TRBJ2-7; 10 bases are shared with TRBD1. The germline gives CDR1 ENHRY, CDR2 SYGVKD. V shed 0 bases, J shed 6 bases, and the junction held 2 bases outside the gene matches. The length of the CDR3 is 14 residues. The CDR3 region has the DNA TGTGCCATCAGTGAGTCGACAGGGGGCGGCGAGCAGTACTTC. It yields the protein CAISESTGGGEQYF.

The V and J genes are TRBV10-3 and TRBJ1-1, with D unresolved. V lost 4 bases and J lost 1, with 16 bases in between. This CDR3 comprises 16 residues. From germline, CDR1 is ENHRY and CDR2 SYGVKD. The CDR3 protein is CAISGTAGLGNTEAFF. CDR3 bases: TGTGCCATCAGTGGCACCGCGGGCTTGGGGAACACTGAAGCTTTCTTT.

This clone was counted between two and nine times. Mismatch with germline at one junction end may stem from a read error. This chain connects TRBV5-1 to TRBJ2-5, with a weak D call TRBD2 (6 bases). Germline assignment: CDR1 SGHRS and CDR2 YFSETQ. CDR3 length: 14 amino acids. DNA for the CDR3: TGCGCCAGCAGCACCGGGACTGGAGAAGAGGCCCAGTACTTC. Protein product: CASSTGTGEEAQYF. Looking up the rest from reference TRBV5-1 and TRBJ2-5 gives the full variable domain: KAGVTQTPRYLIKTRGQQVTLSCSPISGHRSVSWYQQTPGQGLQFLFEYFSETQRNKGNFPGRFSGRQFSNSRSEMNVSTLELGDSALYLCASSTGTGEEAQYFGPGTRLLVL.

This clone has a single count. This sequence joins TRBV6-5 and TRBJ1-2; D perhaps matches TRBD1 (6 bases). V was clipped by 2 bases and J by 2 bases, with 12 bases between them. Germline-derived CDR1 and CDR2 are MNHEY and SVGAGI. The CDR3 contains 15 residues. The CDR3, as DNA: TGTGCCAGCAGTTACAGACAGGACGCCAACTATGGCTACACCTTC. Protein: CASSYRQDANYGYTF.

J is TRBJ2-2 and V is TRBV7-7; no definite D call. This CDR3 region has 14 residues. Trimming stripped 3 bases from V and 1 base from J, with 6 bases between. Germline assignment: CDR1 SSHAT and CDR2 FNYEAQ (reference sequence). CDR3 sequence reads: CASSFVRNTGELFF. The CDR3, as DNA: TGTGCCAGCAGCTTCGTCAGGAACACCGGGGAGCTGTTTTTT.

The V and J genes are TRBV9 and TRBJ2-7, with a possible D match to TRBD1 (6 bases). Germline CDR1 SGDLS, CDR2 YYNGEE. This CDR3 is 14 amino acids long. Trimming took off 0 bases at V and 3 bases at J, with 10 bases between the two ends. The CDR3 sequence is CASSVGDTSYEQYF. In nucleotides, the CDR3 is TGTGCCAGCAGCGTAGGGGACACCAGCTACGAGCAGTACTTC.

This clone occurred once. The genes are TRBV5-4 and TRBJ2-3, with 7 positions matching TRBD1. Germline trimming cut 0 bases from V and 5 bases from J; bases unmatched to any gene: 3. Per germline, CDR1 SGHNT and CDR2 YYREEE (reference sequence). The CDR3 has 14 residues. The CDR3 DNA reads TGTGCCAGCAGCTTGGAAGGGGGCCGAGATACGCAGTATTTT. Translation: CASSLEGGRDTQYF.

The chain couples TRBV28 to TRBJ1-2, with D unclear. The CDR3 contains 13 residues. V was cut by 3 bases and J by 0 bases, with 5 bases left in between. CDR1 is MDHEN, CDR2 SYDVKM, per germline. CDR3 nucleotide sequence: TGTGCCAGCAGTTTCCAATCTAACTATGGCTACACCTTC. It translates to CASSFQSNYGYTF.

This chain links TRBV5-6 with TRBJ2-5, with D maybe TRBD1 (5 bases). CDR3 length: 14 residues. Per germline, CDR1 SGHDT and CDR2 YYEEEE. V lost 2 bases and J 4 bases, leaving 12 bases between the germline ends. CDR3 region: CASSFSQGLETQYF. CDR3 sequence (DNA): TGTGCCAGCAGCTTTTCCCAGGGCCTAGAGACCCAGTACTTC. Full variable domain (rest looked up from reference TRBV5-6 and TRBJ2-5): DAGVTQSPTHLIKTRGQQVTLRCSPKSGHDTVSWYQQALGQGPQFIFQYYEEEERQRGNFPDRFSGHQFPNYSSELNVNALLLGDSALYLCASSFSQGLETQYFGPGTRLLVL.

The V gene is TRBV6-1, the J gene TRBJ2-7; TRBD1 matches at 7 bases. CDR3 length: 15 amino acids. Germline trimming cut 2 bases from V and 2 bases from J; bases unmatched to any gene: 6. Germline CDR1 is MNHNS and CDR2 is SASEGT. CDR3 protein: CASSEYVGQTYEQYF. The CDR3 coding sequence is TGTGCCAGCAGTGAATATGTGGGACAGACCTACGAGCAGTACTTC.

V usage is TRBV29-1 and J usage is TRBJ2-7; 7 nucleotides line up with TRBD2. V lost 0 bases and J lost 4; bases outside the gene matches: 6. CDR1 SQVTM and CDR2 ANQGSEA come from the germline V gene. This CDR3 has 14 amino acids. The CDR3 bases are TGCAGCGTTGAAGACCCGGCGGGGGTATACGAGCAGTACTTC. Protein sequence: CSVEDPAGVYEQYF.